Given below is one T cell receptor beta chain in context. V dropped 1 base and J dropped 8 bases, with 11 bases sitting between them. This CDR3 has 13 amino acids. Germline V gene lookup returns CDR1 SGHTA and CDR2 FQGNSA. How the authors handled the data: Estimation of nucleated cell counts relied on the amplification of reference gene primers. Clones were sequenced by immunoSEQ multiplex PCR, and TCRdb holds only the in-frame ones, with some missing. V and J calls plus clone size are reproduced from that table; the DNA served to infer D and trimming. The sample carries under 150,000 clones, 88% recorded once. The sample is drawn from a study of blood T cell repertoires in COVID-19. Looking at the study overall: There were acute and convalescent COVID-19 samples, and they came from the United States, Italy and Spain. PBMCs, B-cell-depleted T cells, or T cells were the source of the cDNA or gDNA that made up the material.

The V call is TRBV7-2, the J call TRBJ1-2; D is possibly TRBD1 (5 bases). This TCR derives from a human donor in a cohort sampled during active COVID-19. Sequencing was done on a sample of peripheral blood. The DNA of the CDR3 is TGTGCCAGCAGCTTAGGCAGGGTAAAAGGCTACACCTTC. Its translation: CASSLGRVKGYTF.